This entry concerns a single T cell receptor beta chain. Its target is not known. The data were taken from a study of T-cell memory formation after mild COVID-19. Study-level background: TCR clustering was largely donor specific.

Germline CDR1 and CDR2: LGHNA and YNFKEQ. Trimming shortened V by 0 bases and J by 6 bases, and 11 bases separated the two germline ends. This CDR3 region has 14 residues. Study-level points and caveats: Those CD4+ clones that contracted were mainly in CM and EM (CD8+ ones in EMRA). CD4/CD8 balance held among clones contracting day 15 to 85, and later expanders leaned CD4+.

5'RACE primed at constant segments yielded TCR alpha and TCR beta cDNA libraries bearing sample barcodes and UMIs. TCRdb redid the calling of the 5' RACE reads with MiXCR, one entry per CDR3 protein. This sample carries a few hundred thousand distinct CDR3 sequences, about 21% of them seen once, and the ten largest clones take around 12%. Sequenced sample: PBMCs or a T cell subset sorted from them (not recorded which). This TCR was recovered from an adult woman who had mild COVID-19 (a few samples of this study predate the infection). Cell type and time point are not known. The rearrangement links TRBV4-2 to TRBJ1-2; D unresolved. The CDR3 spells CASSQEMGINGYTF. The CDR3 coding sequence is TGTGCCAGCAGCCAAGAGATGGGGATTAATGGCTACACCTTC.